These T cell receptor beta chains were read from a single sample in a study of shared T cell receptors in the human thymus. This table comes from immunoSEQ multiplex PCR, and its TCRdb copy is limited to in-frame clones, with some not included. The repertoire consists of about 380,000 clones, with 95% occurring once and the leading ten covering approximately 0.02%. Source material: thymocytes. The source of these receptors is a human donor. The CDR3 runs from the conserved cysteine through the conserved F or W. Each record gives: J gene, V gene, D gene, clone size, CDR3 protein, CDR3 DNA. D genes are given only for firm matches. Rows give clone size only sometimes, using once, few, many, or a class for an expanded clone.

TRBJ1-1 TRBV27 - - CASSLWPRGRRTEAFF TGTGCCAGCAGTTTGTGGCCCCGGGGGAGGAGAACTGAAGCTTTCTTT
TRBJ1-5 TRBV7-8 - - CASSLSTGNQPQHF TGTGCCAGCAGCTTAAGCACAGGCAATCAGCCCCAGCATTTT
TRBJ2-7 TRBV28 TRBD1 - CASSDDRGNEQYF TGTGCCAGCAGTGACGACAGGGGGAACGAGCAGTACTTC
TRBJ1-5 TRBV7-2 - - CASSLVSLRNQPQHF TGTGCCAGCAGCTTAGTATCCCTCCGCAATCAGCCCCAGCATTTT
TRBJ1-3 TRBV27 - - CASSLQGRGNTIYF TGTGCCAGCAGTCTCCAGGGTCGGGGAAACACCATATATTTT
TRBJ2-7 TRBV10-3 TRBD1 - CAISTHWTGGQYEQYF TGTGCCATCAGTACCCATTGGACAGGGGGCCAGTACGAGCAGTACTTC
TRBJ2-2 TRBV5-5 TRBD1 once CASSRTGSGELFF TGTGCCAGCAGCAGGACAGGGTCCGGGGAGCTGTTTTTT
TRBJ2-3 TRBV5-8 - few CASSPRDPSTDTQYF TGTGCCAGCAGCCCCCGGGACCCTAGCACAGATACGCAGTATTTT
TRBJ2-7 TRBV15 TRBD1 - CATSTPDRGRDEQYF TGTGCCACCAGCACCCCGGACAGGGGGCGCGACGAGCAGTACTTC
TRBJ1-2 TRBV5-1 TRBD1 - CASSNRPSRQGANYGYTF TGCGCCAGCAGCAACCGCCCATCTCGGCAGGGGGCGAACTATGGCTACACCTTC
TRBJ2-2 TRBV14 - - CASSQEKRGPGTATGELFF TGTGCCAGCAGCCAAGAGAAAAGGGGCCCAGGGACGGCCACCGGGGAGCTGTTTTTT
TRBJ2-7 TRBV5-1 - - CASSLAGRELEQYF TGCGCCAGCAGCTTGGCTGGCAGGGAGCTCGAGCAGTACTTC
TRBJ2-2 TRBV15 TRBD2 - CATSAGLAGATGELFF TGTGCCACCAGCGCCGGACTAGCGGGAGCAACCGGGGAGCTGTTTTTT
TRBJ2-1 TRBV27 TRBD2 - CASSFSSGSENEQFF TGTGCCAGCAGTTTCAGTAGCGGGAGTGAAAATGAGCAGTTCTTC
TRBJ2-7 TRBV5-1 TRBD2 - CASTPRGGSSYEQYF TGCGCCAGCACTCCCCGGGGGGGAAGCTCCTACGAGCAGTACTTC
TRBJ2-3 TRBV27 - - CASIPRNEATDTQYF TGTGCCAGCATCCCCCGGAACGAGGCCACAGATACGCAGTATTTT
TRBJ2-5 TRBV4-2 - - CASSQDLYPGPSPLSAETQYF TGTGCCAGCAGCCAAGATCTGTACCCCGGGCCAAGCCCCTTGTCCGCCGAGACCCAGTACTTC
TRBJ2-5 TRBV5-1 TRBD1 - CASSFRDSQETQYF TGCGCCAGCAGCTTCCGGGACAGCCAAGAGACCCAGTACTTC
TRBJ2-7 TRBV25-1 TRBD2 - CASSNTSGRTYEQYF TGTGCCAGCAGTAATACTAGCGGGCGGACCTACGAGCAGTACTTC
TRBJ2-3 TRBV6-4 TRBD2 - CASSATSGTDTQYF TGTGCCAGCAGCGCGACTAGCGGGACAGATACGCAGTATTTT